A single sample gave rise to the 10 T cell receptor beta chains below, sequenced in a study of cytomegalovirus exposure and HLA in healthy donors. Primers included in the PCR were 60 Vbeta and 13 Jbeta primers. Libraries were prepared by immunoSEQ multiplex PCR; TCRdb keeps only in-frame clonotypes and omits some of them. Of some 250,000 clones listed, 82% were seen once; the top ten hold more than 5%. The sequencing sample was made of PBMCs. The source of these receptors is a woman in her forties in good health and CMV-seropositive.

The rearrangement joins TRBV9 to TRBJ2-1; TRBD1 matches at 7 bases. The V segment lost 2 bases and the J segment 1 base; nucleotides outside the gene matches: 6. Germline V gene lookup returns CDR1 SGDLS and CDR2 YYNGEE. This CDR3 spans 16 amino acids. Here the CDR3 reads CASSVSGTASYNEQFF. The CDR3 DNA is TGTGCCAGCAGCGTTTCCGGGACAGCGTCCTACAATGAGCAGTTCTTC.

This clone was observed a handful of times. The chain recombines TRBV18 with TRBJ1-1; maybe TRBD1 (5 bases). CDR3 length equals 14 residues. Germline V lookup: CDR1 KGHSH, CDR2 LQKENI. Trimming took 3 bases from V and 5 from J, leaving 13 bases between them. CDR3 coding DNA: TGTGCCAGCTCACCCCAGGGCGGAGAGACTGAAGCTTTCTTT. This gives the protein CASSPQGGETEAFF. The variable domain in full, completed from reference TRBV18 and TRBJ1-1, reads NAGVMQNPRHLVRRRGQEARLRCSPMKGHSHVYWYRQLPEEGLKFMVYLQKENIIDESGMPKERFSAEFPKEGPSILRIQQVVRGDSAAYFCASSPQGGETEAFFGQGTRLTVV.

The CDR3 region is CASSPGDTEAFF. The CDR3 bases are TGTGCCAGCAGCCCAGGGGACACTGAAGCTTTCTTT. The rearrangement uses TRBV6-6 and TRBJ1-1; TRBD1 might be the D (6 bases). The germline CDR1 and CDR2 sequences are MNHNY and SVGAGI (reference sequence). The CDR3 contains 12 residues. Deletions cut 6 bases from V and 3 bases from J, with 8 bases between.

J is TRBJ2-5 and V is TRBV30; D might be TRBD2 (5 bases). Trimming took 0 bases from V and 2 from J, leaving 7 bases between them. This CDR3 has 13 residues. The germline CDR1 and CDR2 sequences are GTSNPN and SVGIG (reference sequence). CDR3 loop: CAWSVRLQETQYF. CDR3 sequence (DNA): TGTGCCTGGAGTGTGAGACTACAAGAGACCCAGTACTTC.

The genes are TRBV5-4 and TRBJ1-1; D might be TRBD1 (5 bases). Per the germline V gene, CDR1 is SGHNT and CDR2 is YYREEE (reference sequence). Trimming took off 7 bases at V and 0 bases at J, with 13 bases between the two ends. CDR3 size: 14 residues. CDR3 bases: TGTGCCAGCCAACGGGGGGTTATGAACACTGAAGCTTTCTTT. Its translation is CASQRGVMNTEAFF.

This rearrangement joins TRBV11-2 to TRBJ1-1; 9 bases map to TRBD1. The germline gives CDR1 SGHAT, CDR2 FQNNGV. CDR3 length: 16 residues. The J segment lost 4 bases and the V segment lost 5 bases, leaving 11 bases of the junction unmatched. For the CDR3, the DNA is TGTGCCAGCAGCAGAACCGACAGGGGGATGGCCACTGAAGCTTTCTTT. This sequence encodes CASSRTDRGMATEAFF.

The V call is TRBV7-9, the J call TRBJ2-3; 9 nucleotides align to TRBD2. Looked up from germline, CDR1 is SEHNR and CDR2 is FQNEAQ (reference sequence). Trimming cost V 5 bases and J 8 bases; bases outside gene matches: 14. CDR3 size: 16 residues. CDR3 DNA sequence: TGTGCCAGCAGCGCGGGGGGGGTTACACGTGGGGGTACGCAGTATTTT. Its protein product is CASSAGGVTRGGTQYF.

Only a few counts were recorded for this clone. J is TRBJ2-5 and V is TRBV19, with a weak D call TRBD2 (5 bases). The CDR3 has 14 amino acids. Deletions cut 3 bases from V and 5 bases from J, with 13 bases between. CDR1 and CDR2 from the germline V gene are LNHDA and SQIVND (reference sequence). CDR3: CASSMGLARETQYF. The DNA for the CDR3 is TGTGCCAGTAGTATGGGCCTAGCAAGGGAGACCCAGTACTTC.

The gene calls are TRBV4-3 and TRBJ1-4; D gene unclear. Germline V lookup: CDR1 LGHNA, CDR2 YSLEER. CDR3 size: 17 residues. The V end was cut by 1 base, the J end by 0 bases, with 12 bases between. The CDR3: CASSQVGEFATNEKLFF. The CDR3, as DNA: TGCGCCAGCAGCCAAGTTGGAGAGTTTGCAACTAATGAAAAACTGTTTTTT.

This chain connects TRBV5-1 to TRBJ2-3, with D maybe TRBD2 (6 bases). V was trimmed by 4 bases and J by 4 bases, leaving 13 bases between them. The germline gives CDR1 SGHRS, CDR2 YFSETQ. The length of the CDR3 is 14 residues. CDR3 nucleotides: TGCGCCAGCAGCGGCGGCGGGGCCGCAGATACGCAGTATTTT. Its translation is CASSGGGAADTQYF.